These 9 T cell receptor beta chains originate from one sample sequenced in a study of neurological immune-mediated disorders (dated by TCRdb to the late 2010s). The library relied on 5' RACE. Data came from an Illumina HiSeq 2500. Using fastp at Q25 and MiXCR, TCRdb reprocessed the public reads and kept productive beta chains. Every distinct CDR3 protein forms one entry, paired with its most common genes and DNA. Here the sample has 28,000 or so distinct CDR3 sequences; around 12% occur a single time. The ten largest clones take up 6.5% to 9% of the sample. Sample: PBMCs. Receptors were obtained from a man between 60 and 75 years old in good health.

This clonotype was observed a handful of times. This sequence joins TRBV13 and TRBJ2-3; a possible D gene is TRBD1 (5 bases). V was cut by 5 bases and J by 4 bases, with 7 bases left in between. This CDR3 has 12 amino acids. CDR1 and CDR2 (germline): PRHDT, FYEKMQ (reference sequence). The CDR3 bases are TGTGCCAGCAGCCTACAGGCAGATACGCAGTATTTT. Its translation is CASSLQADTQYF.

The sample holds many counts of this clonotype. V is TRBV4-1 and J is TRBJ2-5, with 9 bases fitting TRBD2. V dropped 3 bases and J dropped 5; count of bases not matched to a gene: 4. Germline V CDR1 and CDR2: MGHRA, YSYEKL. The CDR3 totals 14 residues. As DNA, the CDR3 is TGCGCCAGCAGCCAGGGGACTAGCCCCGAGACCCAGTACTTC. Translation: CASSQGTSPETQYF.

This clonotype was observed at least ten times. V usage is TRBV27 and J usage is TRBJ2-5; D gene uncertain. This CDR3 contains 14 residues. In germline, CDR1 is MNHEY, CDR2 SMNVEV (reference sequence). Trimming removed 7 bases from V and 2 bases from J, with 14 bases in between. CDR3 DNA sequence: TGTGCCAGCACCCCAGGCGGTTTTCAAGAGACCCAGTACTTC. This codes for CASTPGGFQETQYF.

This clonotype was counted many times. The V gene is TRBV20-1, the J gene TRBJ2-7; TRBD1 might be the D (6 bases). Trimming took 5 bases from V and 3 from J, leaving 8 bases between them. Germline CDR1 is DFQATT and CDR2 is SNEGSKA (reference sequence). The CDR3 extends over 11 amino acids. CDR3 nucleotide sequence: TGCAGTGCTGAGGACAGCTACGAGCAGTACTTC. Translating it yields CSAEDSYEQYF.

In this sample, this clonotype turned up many times. V and J are TRBV27 and TRBJ1-1, with D uncertain. Trimming left V 6 bases short and J 5 bases short, with 13 bases between. The germline CDR1 and CDR2 sequences are MNHEY and SMNVEV (reference sequence). This CDR3 comprises 13 residues. CDR3 DNA sequence: TGTGCCAGCAGGGAAGGGCAGCGTACTGAAGCTTTCTTT. Translation: CASREGQRTEAFF.

This clonotype appeared many times. This rearrangement joins TRBV7-3 to TRBJ1-1; no reliable D call. The CDR3 spans 14 residues. Germline V gene lookup returns CDR1 SGHTA and CDR2 FQGTGA. The germline V and J ends were trimmed by 4 bases and 5 bases, with 14 bases remaining between them. As DNA, the CDR3 is TGTGCCAGCAGCTCGTACCCCGAGAGGACTGAAGCTTTCTTT. It specifies CASSSYPERTEAFF. Using reference TRBV7-3 and TRBJ1-1 for the parts outside the CDR3, the full variable domain is GAGVSQTPSNKVTEKGKYVELRCDPISGHTALYWYRQSLGQGPEFLIYFQGTGAADDSGLPNDRFFAVRPEGSVSTLKIQRTERGDSAVYLCASSSYPERTEAFFGQGTRLTVV.

This clonotype was seen repeatedly, ten times or more. This chain joins TRBV5-1 and TRBJ2-7; tentative D call: TRBD1 (7 bases). The V gene's germline CDR1 is SGHRS and CDR2 YFSETQ. The CDR3 contains 14 residues. The V end lost 3 bases, the J end lost 0 bases, and 10 bases lay between the germline ends. CDR3 DNA sequence: TGCGCCAGCAGCTCAGGGGGGTCCTCCTACGAGCAGTACTTC. Protein sequence: CASSSGGSSYEQYF.

About this clonotype itself: The junction departs from the called germline gene at one end, perhaps through a read error. This chain joins TRBV7-8 and TRBJ2-2; the D gene could be TRBD1 or TRBD2 (6 bases each). There are 16 residues in the CDR3. CDR1 SGHVS and CDR2 FQNEAQ come from the germline V gene. As DNA, the CDR3 is TGTGTCAGCAGCCCCCACGAGGGGGGTGGCACCGGGGAGCTGTTTTTT. It translates to CVSSPHEGGGTGELFF.

This clonotype was counted many times. This sequence joins TRBV5-1 and TRBJ2-3; D perhaps matches TRBD2 (5 bases). V was cut by 5 bases and J by 5 bases, with 15 bases left in between. The CDR3 is 14 amino acids. The germline V gene has CDR1 SGHRS and CDR2 YFSETQ. CDR3 region: CASRTGNWRDTQYF. The CDR3, as DNA: TGCGCCAGCAGGACCGGGAACTGGAGAGATACGCAGTATTTT.